Shown below are 30 T cell receptor beta chains from a single sample sequenced in a study of technical replicates of blood from a few donors. Sequenced by immunoSEQ multiplex PCR; TCRdb stores in-frame clones only, minus some. The sample has under 70,000 clones, 85% to 90% seen once. Sequencing input: PBMCs. These receptors all come from a human donor in good health. Some clones in this sample may be carry-over from other donors' samples.

The chain joins TRBV6-6 to TRBJ2-7, with 9 nucleotides matching TRBD2. The CDR3 extends over 13 amino acids. Germline V gives CDR1 MNHNY, CDR2 SVGAGI (reference sequence). V trimming: 7 bases; J trimming: 3 bases; junction bases outside the gene matches: 4. The CDR3 nucleotides are TGTGCCAGCAAGATAGCGGGGGTCTACGAGCAGTACTTC. Its translation: CASKIAGVYEQYF.

V and J are TRBV12-5 and TRBJ1-2, with TRBD1 as a possible D gene (5 bases). Per the germline V gene, CDR1 is LGHNT and CDR2 is FRNRAP. V was pared by 6 bases and J by 4 bases, with 15 bases between. The CDR3 consists of 14 residues. Written as DNA, the CDR3 is TGTGCTAGTGGCAGGGAAGTCCTTTCCTATGGCTACACCTTC. This codes for CASGREVLSYGYTF.

The chain joins TRBV4-2 to TRBJ2-3; tentatively, D is TRBD2 (5 bases). Between the trimmed V and J ends, which lost 4 bases and 1 base, there was a span of 15 bases. CDR1 LGHNA and CDR2 YNFKEQ come from the germline V gene. The CDR3 contains 16 residues. The CDR3, as DNA: TGTGCCAGCAGCCCATACGGGGAGAGGGGCACAGATACGCAGTATTTT. Encoded protein: CASSPYGERGTDTQYF.

The chain couples TRBV10-2 to TRBJ2-1, with D maybe TRBD2 (6 bases). The CDR3 runs to 16 residues. V was shortened by 3 bases and J by 2 bases, with 14 bases between the two germline ends. The germline CDR1 and CDR2 sequences are WSHSY and SAAADI. Here the CDR3 DNA reads TGCGCCAGCAGTGACCAGTTAGCGGCCACCTACAATGAGCAGTTCTTC. Its translation is CASSDQLAATYNEQFF.

The chain has TRBV7-3 and TRBJ2-3, with no clear D. V dropped 5 bases and J dropped 9 bases, with 15 bases sitting between them. The CDR3 has 13 residues. In germline, CDR1 is SGHTA, CDR2 FQGTGA. The CDR3 loop is CASSQRLPATQYF. The CDR3 DNA reads TGTGCCAGCAGCCAAAGACTCCCGGCGACGCAGTATTTT.

J is TRBJ2-2 and V is TRBV5-1, with TRBD1 identical over 9 bases. Germline V gene sequence: CDR1 SGHRS, CDR2 YFSETQ. The CDR3 is 16 amino acids. Losses at the gene ends were 0 bases for V and 4 bases for J; bases not matched to a gene: 4. CDR3 in DNA: TGCGCCAGCAGCTTGGGCCGGGACAGGGTCACCGGGGAGCTGTTTTTT. It yields the protein CASSLGRDRVTGELFF.

This sequence joins TRBV6-5 and TRBJ1-6; TRBD1 might be the D (5 bases). V was cut by 5 bases and J by 4 bases, with 6 bases left in between. The germline V gene has CDR1 MNHEY and CDR2 SVGAGI. The CDR3 has 13 residues. The chain's CDR3 is CASSRTYNSPLHF. CDR3 sequence (DNA): TGTGCCAGCAGTAGGACATATAATTCACCCCTCCACTTT.

In this sample, this clone turned up once. The CDR3 here is CASSYSPGNGEKLFF. CDR3 DNA sequence: TGTGCCAGCAGTTACTCCCCGGGAAACGGGGAAAAACTGTTTTTT. The chain employs TRBV6-5 and TRBJ1-4; D is uncertain. The CDR3 sequence is 15 residues long. Germline CDR1 MNHEY, CDR2 SVGAGI. V was clipped by 0 bases and J by 8 bases, with 13 bases between them.

J is TRBJ2-5 and V is TRBV9; 7 nucleotides agree with TRBD2. Germline CDR1 reads SGDLS; CDR2 reads YYNGEE. The CDR3 runs to 13 residues. The V gene end was trimmed by 2 bases and the J gene end by 2 bases; junction bases not matched to a gene: 0. CDR3 protein: CASSVGGQETQYF. The CDR3 region has the DNA TGTGCCAGCAGCGTGGGGGGGCAAGAGACCCAGTACTTC.

The chain recombines TRBV10-3 with TRBJ1-1; a possible D gene is TRBD1 (5 bases). The CDR3 is made up of 12 amino acids. Germline CDR1 reads ENHRY; CDR2 reads SYGVKD. The V end was cut by 4 bases, the J end by 4 bases, with 7 bases between. The CDR3 DNA sequence: TGTGCCATCAGTGCCGGGGGCACTGAAGCTTTCTTT. It is translated as CAISAGGTEAFF.

The chain couples TRBV7-9 to TRBJ1-2; D is uncertain. The CDR3 spans 15 residues. Trimming shortened V by 5 bases and J by 4 bases, and 17 bases separated the two germline ends. Germline CDR1 and CDR2: SEHNR and FQNEAQ (reference sequence). The CDR3 DNA sequence: TGTGCCAGCAGCCAGACGGGTCTTTCTACCTATGGCTACACCTTC. Protein: CASSQTGLSTYGYTF.

The J gene is TRBJ2-3, the V gene TRBV11-2; D remains unclear. This CDR3 comprises 14 residues. CDR1 and CDR2 (germline): SGHAT, FQNNGV. V was cut by 1 base and J by 1 base, with 6 bases left in between. CDR3 sequence (DNA): TGTGCCAGCAGCTTAGGTGGGCGCACAGATACGCAGTATTTT. Protein sequence: CASSLGGRTDTQYF.

The chain is built from TRBV6-1 and TRBJ1-5; 9 bases align to TRBD1. Germline trimming cut 9 bases from V and 7 bases from J; bases unmatched to any gene: 10. The germline V gene has CDR1 MNHNS and CDR2 SASEGT. This CDR3 has 14 residues. The CDR3 sequence: CASRTGTGMQPQHF. CDR3 coding DNA: TGTGCCAGTCGAACCGGGACAGGGATGCAGCCCCAGCATTTT.

V is TRBV4-2 and J is TRBJ1-1; no firm D call. The CDR3 has 11 amino acids. The germline V and J ends were trimmed by 10 bases and 1 base, with 7 bases remaining between them. Per the germline V gene, CDR1 is LGHNA and CDR2 is YNFKEQ. CDR3 amino acids: CATAGNTEAFF. DNA of the CDR3: TGTGCCACTGCGGGGAACACTGAAGCTTTCTTT.

This clone was seen just once. The chain joins TRBV29-1 to TRBJ2-5; 10 nucleotides match TRBD2. This CDR3 is built from 14 residues. V lost 7 bases to trimming and J lost 4 bases; unmatched junction nucleotides: 9. Germline values: CDR1 SQVTM, CDR2 ANQGSEA. CDR3 in DNA: TGCAGCGGAGTAGCGGGAGGAGGGATAGAGACCCAGTACTTC. Its protein product is CSGVAGGGIETQYF.

The gene calls are TRBV29-1 and TRBJ2-5; 8 bases agree with TRBD1. Germline V gene lookup returns CDR1 SQVTM and CDR2 ANQGSEA. Trimming took 7 bases from V and 3 from J; bases not matched to a gene: 10. The CDR3 length is 14 residues. The CDR3 is CSGSRTGQEETQYF. CDR3 nucleotide sequence: TGCAGCGGTTCCCGGACAGGGCAAGAAGAGACCCAGTACTTC.

The genes are TRBV4-1 and TRBJ1-4; TRBD1 is a possible D gene (6 bases). Trimming took 4 bases from V and 4 from J, leaving 13 bases between them. There are 15 residues in the CDR3. The germline CDR1 and CDR2 sequences are MGHRA and YSYEKL. In DNA, the CDR3 is TGCGCCAGCAGCCCCCAGGGACAACTTAATGAAAAACTGTTTTTT. Residues: CASSPQGQLNEKLFF.

The genes are TRBV5-5 and TRBJ2-7; 8 nucleotides align to TRBD2. The junction had 7 bases not matched to a gene; V was cut back by 6 bases and J by 2 bases. The CDR3 totals 14 residues. Germline CDR1 SGHKS, CDR2 YYEKEE (reference sequence). The CDR3 bases are TGTGCCAGCAACAAGGGACTAGACCCCTACGAGCAGTACTTC. Translating gives CASNKGLDPYEQYF.

The CDR3 is CASSQSGQGISYNSPLHF. In DNA, the CDR3 is TGCGCCAGCAGCCAGTCCGGACAGGGTATCAGCTATAATTCACCCCTCCACTTT. This chain uses TRBV4-1 with TRBJ1-6; TRBD1 matches at 8 bases. The CDR3 has 18 amino acids. The V segment lost 3 bases and the J segment 3 bases; nucleotides outside the gene matches: 10. CDR1 is MGHRA, CDR2 YSYEKL, per germline.

The V call is TRBV2, the J call TRBJ2-1; 10 bases agree with TRBD1. CDR1 and CDR2 (germline): SNHLY, FYNNEI. J was trimmed by 2 bases and V by 6 bases; bases with no gene match: 1. This CDR3 is 14 amino acids long. The CDR3 bases are TGTGCCAGCAGGGACAGGGGGACCTACAATGAGCAGTTCTTC. Translation: CASRDRGTYNEQFF.

This chain links TRBV5-1 with TRBJ2-1; 7 nucleotides agree with TRBD1. The CDR3 length is 16 residues. The junction had 10 bases not matched to a gene; V was cut back by 0 bases and J by 7 bases. Germline V gives CDR1 SGHRS, CDR2 YFSETQ. Written as DNA, the CDR3 is TGCGCCAGCAGCTTGGACAGGGGCGCTGTTGGGAATGAGCAGTTCTTC. Translated: CASSLDRGAVGNEQFF.

Only a few counts were recorded for this clone. V and J are TRBV5-6 and TRBJ2-7; the match to TRBD1 covers 11 bases. The CDR3 is 15 amino acids. V lost 0 bases, J lost 7 bases, and 6 bases stayed unmatched. Germline V gene lookup returns CDR1 SGHDT and CDR2 YYEEEE. CDR3 region: CASSLVGTGGREQYF. DNA of the CDR3: TGTGCCAGCAGCTTGGTCGGGACAGGGGGACGAGAGCAGTACTTC. Complete variable domain (other parts from reference TRBV5-6 and TRBJ2-7): DAGVTQSPTHLIKTRGQQVTLRCSPKSGHDTVSWYQQALGQGPQFIFQYYEEEERQRGNFPDRFSGHQFPNYSSELNVNALLLGDSALYLCASSLVGTGGREQYFGPGTRLTVT.

The chain has TRBV6-6 and TRBJ2-6; 7 positions match TRBD1. Germline CDR1 and CDR2: MNHNY and SVGAGI (reference sequence). The CDR3 totals 14 residues. The ends lost 3 bases at V and 6 bases at J; junction bases unmatched: 2. The CDR3 coding sequence is TGTGCCAGCAGTTATACAGGGGAGGCCAACGTCCTGACTTTC. Amino acid sequence: CASSYTGEANVLTF.

The rearrangement uses TRBV4-3 and TRBJ1-5; D remains ambiguous. Germline assignment: CDR1 LGHNA and CDR2 YSLEER. Trimming removed 1 base at V and 4 bases at J, with 8 bases between. The CDR3 has 14 residues. CDR3 residues: CASSQGRGNQPQHF. The CDR3 region has the DNA TGCGCCAGCAGCCAAGGCCGGGGAAATCAGCCCCAGCATTTT.

This clone is medium-sized. The chain joins TRBV5-1 to TRBJ1-6, with D hard to call. CDR1 is SGHRS, CDR2 YFSETQ, per germline. Trimming took off 2 bases at V and 10 bases at J, with 13 bases between the two ends. CDR3 length equals 14 residues. The CDR3 bases are TGCGCCAGCAGCTTTTCGGGTGGGTACTCACCCCTCCACTTT. The encoded protein is CASSFSGGYSPLHF. The complete variable domain, with remaining parts taken from reference TRBV5-1 and TRBJ1-6, reads KAGVTQTPRYLIKTRGQQVTLSCSPISGHRSVSWYQQTPGQGLQFLFEYFSETQRNKGNFPGRFSGRQFSNSRSEMNVSTLELGDSALYLCASSFSGGYSPLHFGNGTRLTVT.

V is TRBV7-8 and J is TRBJ2-1, with D hard to call. V was pared by 5 bases and J by 4 bases, with 15 bases between. Germline lookup yields CDR1 SGHVS and CDR2 FQNEAQ. This CDR3 has 15 amino acids. CDR3 nucleotide sequence: TGTGCCAGCAGCCCTCTCGAAAACGAGTACAATGAGCAGTTCTTC. Encoded protein: CASSPLENEYNEQFF.

The gene calls are TRBV28 and TRBJ2-2; TRBD2 matches 9 bases. Germline CDR1 reads MDHEN; CDR2 reads SYDVKM. The CDR3 loop spans 17 amino acids. V was pared by 2 bases and J by 0 bases, with 4 bases of the junction left unmatched. The CDR3 DNA sequence: TGTGCCAGCAGTTTAGGGGGGACTAGCCCGAACACCGGGGAGCTGTTTTTT. Encoded protein: CASSLGGTSPNTGELFF.

The genes are TRBV7-2 and TRBJ1-2; D not resolved. Germline V gives CDR1 SGHTA, CDR2 FQGNSA. Deletions cut 1 base from V and 3 bases from J, with 12 bases between. The CDR3 runs 15 residues. The CDR3 sequence is CASSLGSLRDYGYTF. The CDR3 bases are TGTGCCAGCAGCTTAGGGTCCCTGAGGGACTATGGCTACACCTTC.

This clone rates as medium-sized. The J gene is TRBJ1-1, the V gene TRBV19; 8 bases fit TRBD1. V dropped 6 bases and J dropped 1; count of bases not matched to a gene: 1. The CDR3 is 13 amino acids. CDR1 and CDR2 from the germline V gene are LNHDA and SQIVND (reference sequence). The DNA of the CDR3 is TGTGCCAGTAGAACAGGGGGGAACACTGAAGCTTTCTTT. Its protein is CASRTGGNTEAFF.

The J gene is TRBJ2-3, the V gene TRBV6-5, with 11 bases that match TRBD2. With 1 base clipped from V and 2 bases from J, the junction kept 2 bases outside the gene matches. The CDR3 is 16 amino acids. CDR1 and CDR2 from the germline V gene are MNHEY and SVGAGI. The CDR3 nucleotides read TGTGCCAGCAGTTACTTACTAGCGGGAGCCACAGATACGCAGTATTTT. Translating it yields CASSYLLAGATDTQYF.